The 29 T cell receptor beta chains reported below all come from one sample, sequenced in a study of cytomegalovirus exposure and HLA in healthy donors (TCRdb year 2017). The library was built by means of the immunoSEQ multiplex PCR assay. TCRdb retrieved this table from immuneACCESS and kept in-frame rearrangements only. Not all clones are present; in checked studies, unresolved V genes account for under half, and no reason is known for the remainder. Recorded for this sample are some 75,000 clones; roughly 96% of them occurred a single time. About 1.3% of the sample belongs to the ten largest clones. Sequencing was done on a sample of PBMCs. These receptors all stem from a woman in her late teens or twenties in good health and CMV-seronegative.

The chain links TRBV10-3 to TRBJ2-2; 14 bases align to TRBD2. This CDR3 is built from 18 residues. Germline assignment: CDR1 ENHRY and CDR2 SYGVKD. V shed 7 bases, J shed 3 bases, and the junction held 10 bases outside the gene matches. The CDR3 sequence: CAIKTTSGRAGDTGELFF. DNA for the CDR3: TGTGCCATCAAGACGACTAGCGGGAGGGCCGGTGACACCGGGGAGCTGTTTTTT.

The V gene is TRBV27, the J gene TRBJ2-1, with 9 bases matching TRBD2. CDR3 length equals 11 residues. Germline V gene sequence: CDR1 MNHEY, CDR2 SMNVEV (reference sequence). V trimming: 6 bases; J trimming: 13 bases; junction bases outside the gene matches: 4. Written as DNA, the CDR3 is TGTGCCAGCAGGAGACTAGCGGTCCAGTTCTTC. It is translated as CASRRLAVQFF.

The gene calls are TRBV11-3 and TRBJ2-1, with D perhaps TRBD2 (6 bases). The CDR3 loop spans 16 amino acids. Trimming pared 3 bases from V and 8 bases from J, leaving 20 bases between. Germline CDR1 and CDR2: SGHNT and YENEEA. CDR3 sequence reads: CASSLDTGLASDEQFF. CDR3 coding DNA: TGTGCCAGCAGCTTGGACACGGGGCTGGCTAGCGATGAGCAGTTCTTC.

This chain joins TRBV18 and TRBJ1-4, with unresolved D. From germline, CDR1 is KGHSH and CDR2 LQKENI. This CDR3 region has 13 residues. V shed 6 bases and J shed 0 bases, with 5 bases lying between them. The DNA of the CDR3 is TGTGCCAGCTCCTACGCAACTAATGAAAAACTGTTTTTT. This encodes CASSYATNEKLFF.

The chain recombines TRBV6-1 with TRBJ1-5; D is ambiguous. Germline-derived CDR1 and CDR2 are MNHNS and SASEGT. This CDR3 region has 15 residues. With 4 bases removed from V and 5 bases from J, the gap between germline ends came to 15 bases. This CDR3 is CASSGNRGNDQPQHF. CDR3 nucleotide sequence: TGTGCCAGCAGTGGTAACAGAGGGAATGATCAGCCCCAGCATTTT.

The chain combines TRBV10-1 with TRBJ2-7; 8 bases are a match to TRBD2. Unmatched junction bases numbered 7, after V lost 0 bases and J lost 0 bases. This CDR3 has 17 amino acids. Germline CDR1 WNHNN, CDR2 SYGVQD (reference sequence). CDR3 sequence reads: CASSESRAAGGSYEQYF. The CDR3 DNA reads as TGCGCCAGCAGTGAGTCGAGGGCGGCGGGGGGCTCCTACGAGCAGTACTTC.

The chain uses TRBV27 and TRBJ1-4; D is undetermined. CDR1 is MNHEY, CDR2 SMNVEV, per germline (reference sequence). The V end lost 5 bases, the J end lost 8 bases, and 15 bases lay between the germline ends. CDR3 length: 14 residues. The chain's CDR3 is CASSIGRESEKLFF. As DNA, the CDR3 is TGTGCCAGCAGTATAGGGAGGGAGAGCGAAAAACTGTTTTTT.

The V gene is TRBV19, the J gene TRBJ2-1; D might be TRBD2 (6 bases). This CDR3 is 13 amino acids long. The germline V gene has CDR1 LNHDA and CDR2 SQIVND (reference sequence). V shed 9 bases and J shed 7 bases, with 16 bases lying between them. The CDR3 nucleotides are TGTGCCAGCTCGGGGGTGAGTGGAAATGAGCAGTTCTTC. This translates into CASSGVSGNEQFF.

The rearrangement joins TRBV10-3 to TRBJ2-5; TRBD1 or TRBD2 may be the D gene (7 bases each). Germline-derived CDR1 and CDR2 are ENHRY and SYGVKD. The CDR3 spans 14 residues. V gave up 10 bases and J gave up 1 base, with 16 bases separating them. The CDR3 bases are TGTGCCAGCAGGGGGGGGGAATCCCAAGAGACCCAGTACTTC. Encoded protein: CASRGGESQETQYF.

The rearrangement joins TRBV9 to TRBJ1-2; TRBD1 matches 10 bases. With 3 bases clipped from V and 2 bases from J, the junction kept 1 base outside the gene matches. Germline V gene lookup returns CDR1 SGDLS and CDR2 YYNGEE. This CDR3 is built from 14 residues. The CDR3 DNA reads as TGTGCCAGCAGCGCGACAGGGGGCAACTATGGCTACACCTTC. This codes for CASSATGGNYGYTF.

The chain joins TRBV6-5 to TRBJ2-3; 8 bases are a match to TRBD2. V shed 1 base and J 4 bases; nucleotides not matched to a gene: 1. Germline CDR1 and CDR2: MNHEY and SVGAGI. CDR3 size: 14 residues. CDR3 residues: CASSYFGGADTQYF. The CDR3 region has the DNA TGTGCCAGCAGTTACTTCGGGGGGGCAGATACGCAGTATTTT.

The J gene is TRBJ2-1, the V gene TRBV28; D is perhaps TRBD2 (5 bases). The CDR3 has 14 amino acids. Trimming cost V 3 bases and J 2 bases, with 8 bases left between them. Germline V gene lookup returns CDR1 MDHEN and CDR2 SYDVKM. The CDR3 reads CASSFPGAYNEQFF. The CDR3 DNA reads as TGTGCCAGCAGTTTTCCCGGGGCCTACAATGAGCAGTTCTTC.

The sample holds one count of this clone. The CDR3 DNA follows: TGTGCCAGACCTCCGCAGGCCAAAAGCAACGAGCAGTACTTC. Encoded protein: CARPPQAKSNEQYF. The chain couples TRBV6-1 to TRBJ2-7; D remains unclear. The ends were cut back, 9 bases at V and 5 bases at J, with 20 bases in the middle. Per germline, CDR1 MNHNS and CDR2 SASEGT. This CDR3 is 14 amino acids long.

The V call is TRBV5-4, the J call TRBJ1-5, with a tentative D call TRBD1 (6 bases). This CDR3 spans 16 amino acids. Germline values: CDR1 SGHNT, CDR2 YYREEE (reference sequence). V lost 4 bases and J 2 bases, leaving 16 bases between the germline ends. In DNA form, the CDR3 reads TGTGCCAGCAGCCATTCGGGGGGGCTTGGCAATCAGCCCCAGCATTTT. Its protein product is CASSHSGGLGNQPQHF.

The chain links TRBV14 to TRBJ2-2, with 7 bases that match TRBD1. V was clipped by 6 bases and J by 4 bases; unmatched bases: 8. The germline CDR1 and CDR2 sequences are SGHDN and FVKESK. There are 15 residues in the CDR3. CDR3 sequence: CASRSTGWSTGELFF. CDR3 sequence (DNA): TGTGCCAGCAGGTCGACAGGGTGGAGCACCGGGGAGCTGTTTTTT.

Concerning this clone: A junction boundary mismatches the germline segment, possibly from a read error. This chain joins TRBV25-1 and TRBJ1-2; no clear D. CDR1 and CDR2 (germline): MGHDK, SYGVNS. This CDR3 region has 13 residues. CDR3 sequence (DNA): TGTGCCAGCAGTGTCGACCCATACAGTGGGTATGCCTTC. Translating gives CASSVDPYSGYAF.

The chain carries TRBV5-6 and TRBJ2-7; no definite D call. Germline assignment: CDR1 SGHDT and CDR2 YYEEEE. V was cut by 4 bases and J by 7 bases, with 9 bases left in between. The CDR3 has 11 residues. CDR3 bases: TGTGCCAGCAGCCTGGCGGTTGAGCAGTACTTC. This encodes CASSLAVEQYF.

The CDR3 protein is CASSPPRTSGRYPPEQYF. CDR3 coding DNA: TGTGCCAGCAGTCCCCCCAGGACTAGCGGGAGGTATCCCCCCGAGCAGTACTTC. The chain is built from TRBV27 and TRBJ2-7; 14 bases agree with TRBD2. From germline, CDR1 is MNHEY and CDR2 SMNVEV (reference sequence). The V segment lost 5 bases and the J segment 6 bases; nucleotides outside the gene matches: 15. This CDR3 is built from 18 residues.

This chain links TRBV9 with TRBJ2-3, with 7 bases identical to TRBD2. The CDR3 loop spans 16 amino acids. Trimming cost V 0 bases and J 0 bases; bases outside gene matches: 4. CDR1 and CDR2 from the germline V gene are SGDLS and YYNGEE. The CDR3, as DNA: TGTGCCAGCAGCGTAGGGCTAGCGGCTAGCACAGATACGCAGTATTTT. Translation: CASSVGLAASTDTQYF.

The chain links TRBV6-6 to TRBJ2-3; D is perhaps TRBD2 (6 bases). Germline CDR1 is MNHNY and CDR2 is SVGAGI (reference sequence). Trimming cost V 11 bases and J 2 bases, with 17 bases left between them. This CDR3 comprises 14 residues. DNA of the CDR3: TGTGCCGTGGAGGGGAGAACCAACACAGATACGCAGTATTTT. Translation gives CAVEGRTNTDTQYF.

This chain links TRBV6-5 with TRBJ2-5; D is unresolved. The CDR3 contains 14 residues. The germline V gene has CDR1 MNHEY and CDR2 SVGAGI. V was shortened by 0 bases and J by 4 bases, with 9 bases between the two germline ends. CDR3 coding DNA: TGTGCCAGCAGTTACTCCATAACTCCAGAGACCCAGTACTTC. Translation gives CASSYSITPETQYF.

This clone is a singleton in its sample. This chain uses TRBV27 with TRBJ2-7; TRBD2 matches at 7 bases. Trimming at V came to 6 bases and at J to 2 bases, leaving 13 bases not matched to a gene. This CDR3 spans 16 amino acids. Germline V lookup: CDR1 MNHEY, CDR2 SMNVEV (reference sequence). CDR3 region: CASSYQRDTPAYEQYF. The CDR3 nucleotides are TGTGCCAGCAGCTATCAGCGGGATACCCCCGCCTACGAGCAGTACTTC.

The chain recombines TRBV19 with TRBJ2-1; 9 nucleotides match TRBD2. The CDR3 runs 16 residues. Germline values: CDR1 LNHDA, CDR2 SQIVND (reference sequence). V lost 5 bases, J lost 6 bases, and 11 bases stayed unmatched. This CDR3 reads CASSPVSGRFGNEQFF. The CDR3 nucleotides are TGTGCCAGTAGTCCAGTGAGCGGGAGGTTCGGCAATGAGCAGTTCTTC.

J is TRBJ1-2 and V is TRBV5-4; 7 bases agree with TRBD1. The germline CDR1 and CDR2 sequences are SGHNT and YYREEE (reference sequence). J was trimmed by 7 bases and V by 6 bases; bases with no gene match: 12. This CDR3 spans 14 amino acids. The chain's CDR3 is CASTYDRASGGYTF. CDR3 in DNA: TGTGCCAGCACCTATGACAGGGCCTCGGGTGGCTACACCTTC.

The chain links TRBV10-3 to TRBJ2-3; D perhaps matches TRBD2 (6 bases). CDR1 is ENHRY, CDR2 SYGVKD, per germline. The CDR3 has 15 amino acids. Trimming removed 6 bases at V and 1 base at J, with 14 bases between. The CDR3 is CAIRPGGEGTDTQYF. The CDR3, as DNA: TGTGCCATCAGGCCGGGCGGGGAGGGCACAGATACGCAGTATTTT.

On this clone itself: Other DNA sequences of this sample code for an identical CDR3. The rearrangement uses TRBV5-6 and TRBJ1-2; 9 bases match TRBD1. The germline V gene has CDR1 SGHDT and CDR2 YYEEEE. CDR3 size: 14 residues. Unmatched junction bases numbered 4, after V lost 4 bases and J lost 3 bases. CDR3 sequence (DNA): TGTGCCAGCAGCAGGGGACAGGGTGACTATGGCTACACCTTC. Encoded protein: CASSRGQGDYGYTF.

The V call is TRBV12-2, the J call TRBJ2-7; TRBD2 is the table's D call, not checked against the DNA. TRBV12-2 is reported as a pseudogene. CDR3 length: 18 residues. CDR3 sequence: CASSLTGTSGKSSYEQYF. For the CDR3, the DNA is TGTGCAAGTAGCCTGACCGGGACTAGCGGGAAAAGCTCCTACGAGCAGTACTTC.

The chain employs TRBV15 and TRBJ2-5; D ambiguous. The CDR3 loop spans 17 amino acids. The germline V gene has CDR1 LNHNV and CDR2 YYDKDF (reference sequence). Trimming stripped 0 bases from V and 2 bases from J, with 16 bases between. CDR3 nucleotides: TGTGCCACCAGCAGAGATCGTGATTCGAATACTCAAGAGACCCAGTACTTC. It yields the protein CATSRDRDSNTQETQYF.

The chain recombines TRBV23-1 with TRBJ2-5; TRBD2 aligns across 12 bases. TRBV23-1 is sorted into the ORF group, with uncertain function. V lost 7 bases to trimming and J lost 2 bases; unmatched junction nucleotides: 5. This CDR3 has 15 amino acids. The CDR3 DNA is TGCGCCAGCAAACTAGCGGGAGGAAAACAAGAGACCCAGTACTTC. It is translated as CASKLAGGKQETQYF.